This T cell receptor beta chain was obtained from a study of blood T cell repertoires in COVID-19. Sequenced by immunoSEQ multiplex PCR; TCRdb stores in-frame clones only, minus some. The sample consists of about 100,000 clones, around nine tenths of them appearing once. In germline, CDR1 is MNHNY, CDR2 SVGAGI (reference sequence). The junction had 5 bases not matched to a gene; V was cut back by 7 bases and J by 2 bases. This CDR3 is 15 amino acids long. This TCR was recovered from a human donor in a cohort sampled during active COVID-19. The sequenced material came from peripheral blood. The chain carries TRBV6-6 and TRBJ2-7, with 13 positions matching TRBD2. In nucleotides, the CDR3 is TGTGCCAGCACCCCGGGACTAGCGGGAACCTACGAGCAGTACTTC. This encodes CASTPGLAGTYEQYF.